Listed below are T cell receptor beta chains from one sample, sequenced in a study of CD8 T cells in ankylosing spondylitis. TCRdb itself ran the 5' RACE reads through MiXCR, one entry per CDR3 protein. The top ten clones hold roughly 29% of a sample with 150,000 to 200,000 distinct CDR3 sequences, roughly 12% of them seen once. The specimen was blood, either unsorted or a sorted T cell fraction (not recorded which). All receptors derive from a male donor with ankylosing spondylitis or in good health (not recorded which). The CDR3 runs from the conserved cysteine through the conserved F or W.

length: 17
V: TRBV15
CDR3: CATSRDPGGGDTGELFF

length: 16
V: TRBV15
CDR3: CATSPIRAPSGNTIYF

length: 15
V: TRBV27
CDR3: CASSLGEVSYNEQFF

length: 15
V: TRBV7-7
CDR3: CASSPRTGNTGELFF

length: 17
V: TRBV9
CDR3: CASSLKPGGANTGELFF

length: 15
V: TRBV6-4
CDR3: CASSREGVGTDTQYF

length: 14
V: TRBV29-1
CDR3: CSVEGIWLTDTQYF

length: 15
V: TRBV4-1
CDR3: CASSQGRTGNQPQHF

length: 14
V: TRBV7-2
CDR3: CASSFEGSAYEQYF

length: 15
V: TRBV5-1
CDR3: CASSPGQSNTGELFF

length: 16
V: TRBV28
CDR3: CASSPNTPGAADTQYF

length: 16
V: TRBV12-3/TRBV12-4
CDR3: CASSPTAGQGTDTQYF

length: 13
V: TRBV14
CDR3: CASSAGLNNEQFF

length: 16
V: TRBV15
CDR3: CATSRSSEASGNTIYF

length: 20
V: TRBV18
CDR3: CASSPTIGTSGSANTGELFF

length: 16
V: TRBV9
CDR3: CASSPRTPMTYNEQFF

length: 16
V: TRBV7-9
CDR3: CASSSPQGKNNSPLHF

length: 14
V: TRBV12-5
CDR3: CASGASGGAGEQFF

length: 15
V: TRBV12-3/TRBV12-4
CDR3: CASRRGLAGVYEQYF

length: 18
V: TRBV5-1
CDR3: CASSPGALAGGRYNEQFF

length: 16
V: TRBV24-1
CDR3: CATSDSSGSLYNEQFF

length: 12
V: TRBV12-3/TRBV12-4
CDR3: CASSAQNQPQHF

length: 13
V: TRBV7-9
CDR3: CASTLGQESGYTF

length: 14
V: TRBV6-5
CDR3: CASSYTGAGYGYTF

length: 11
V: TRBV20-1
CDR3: CSATASETQYF

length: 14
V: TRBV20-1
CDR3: CSAGRGPYTGELFF

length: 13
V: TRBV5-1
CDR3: CASSLAGGSECLF

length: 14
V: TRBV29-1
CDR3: CSAWTQSGANVLTF

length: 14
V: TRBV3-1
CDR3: CASSQELVPDTQYF

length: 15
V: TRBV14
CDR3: CASSETSGNTGELFF

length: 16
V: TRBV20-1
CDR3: CCARDRSRGRVSEQFF

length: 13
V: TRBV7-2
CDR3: CASSRDPEGEQYF

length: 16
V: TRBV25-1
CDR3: CASSDLTGKGADTQYF

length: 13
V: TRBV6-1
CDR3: CASSEDRNQPQHF

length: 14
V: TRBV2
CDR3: CASSEVNSNQPQHF

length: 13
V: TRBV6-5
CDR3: CASSYDRNYGYTF

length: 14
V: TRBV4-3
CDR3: CASSQDGSTYGYTF

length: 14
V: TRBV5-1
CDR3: CASSFLGGQETQYF